Below, one TCR beta chain is given with its context. This sample was included in a study of blood T cell repertoires in COVID-19. Overall study: Sites across the United States, Italy and Spain contributed samples from acute and convalescent COVID-19.

The table came from immunoSEQ multiplex PCR; TCRdb's copy has only in-frame clones and leaves some out. The sample lists 65,000 to 70,000 clones; about 82% were seen once. V shed 4 bases and J 7 bases; nucleotides not matched to a gene: 9. CDR3 size: 15 residues. Germline assignment: CDR1 SNHLY and CDR2 FYNNEI. What was sequenced was peripheral blood. This rearrangement joins TRBV2 to TRBJ2-4; 8 bases map to TRBD2. This receptor was taken from a man in his forties or fifties with acute or convalescent COVID-19. The CDR3 is CASSVTSGSSNIQYF. DNA of the CDR3: TGTGCCAGCAGTGTTACGAGCGGGAGTTCGAACATTCAGTACTTC. Full variable domain (missing parts from reference TRBV2 and TRBJ2-4): EPEVTQTPSHQVTQMGQEVILRCVPISNHLYFYWYRQILGQKVEFLVSFYNNEISEKSEIFDDQFSVERPDGSNFTLKIRSTKLEDSAMYFCASSVTSGSSNIQYFGAGTRLSVL.